The 6 T cell receptor beta chains in this list originate from one sample, sequenced in a study of blood T cell repertoires in COVID-19. Repertoires were generated with immunoSEQ multiplex PCR, while TCRdb's copy carries only in-frame clones and drops some. Here the sample spans around 260,000 clones, 91% being singletons. The sequencing input was peripheral blood. The receptors here all came from a woman in her 30s with COVID-19, enrolled during active disease.

This chain joins TRBV5-6 and TRBJ2-1, with 7 bases aligning to TRBD2. Germline V gene lookup returns CDR1 SGHDT and CDR2 YYEEEE. J was trimmed by 1 base and V by 1 base; bases with no gene match: 5. The CDR3 consists of 16 residues. In DNA, the CDR3 is TGTGCCAGCAGCTTGACTGTACTAGCGTCCTACAATGAGCAGTTCTTC. Translation gives CASSLTVLASYNEQFF. Full variable domain (rest looked up from reference TRBV5-6 and TRBJ2-1): DAGVTQSPTHLIKTRGQQVTLRCSPKSGHDTVSWYQQALGQGPQFIFQYYEEEERQRGNFPDRFSGHQFPNYSSELNVNALLLGDSALYLCASSLTVLASYNEQFFGPGTRLTVL.

As for this clone: The same CDR3 arises from other DNA sequences in this sample as well. V and J are TRBV6-1 and TRBJ2-6; possible D gene TRBD1, 5 bases. Trimming shortened V by 2 bases and J by 4 bases, and 9 bases separated the two germline ends. Germline values: CDR1 MNHNS, CDR2 SASEGT. The CDR3 runs to 15 residues. In DNA form, the CDR3 reads TGTGCCAGCAGTGAATCAGGGAACGGGGCCAACGTCCTGACTTTC. This translates into CASSESGNGANVLTF.

The genes are TRBV11-2 and TRBJ1-6, with unresolved D. CDR1 is SGHAT and CDR2 is FQNNGV in the germline V gene. CDR3 size: 12 residues. The V gene lost 5 bases and the J gene lost 7 bases, with 6 bases spanning the gap. The CDR3, as DNA: TGTGCCAGCAGCACAATCAATTCACCCCTCCACTTT. This gives the protein CASSTINSPLHF. Full variable domain (missing parts from reference TRBV11-2 and TRBJ1-6): EAGVAQSPRYKIIEKRQSVAFWCNPISGHATLYWYQQILGQGPKLLIQFQNNGVVDDSQLPKDRFSAERLKGVDSTLKIQPAKLEDSAVYLCASSTINSPLHFGNGTRLTVT.

The chain is built from TRBV7-3 and TRBJ1-2, with D uncertain. The V and J ends lost 3 bases and 3 bases respectively, with 8 bases between them. Germline CDR1 and CDR2: SGHTA and FQGTGA. The CDR3 loop spans 13 amino acids. This CDR3 is CASSLYGDYGYTF. DNA of the CDR3: TGTGCCAGCAGCTTGTACGGGGACTATGGCTACACCTTC.

This clone came up once. The chain uses TRBV7-2 and TRBJ2-1; 7 bases match TRBD1. Germline CDR1 is SGHTA and CDR2 is FQGNSA. The V gene end was trimmed by 5 bases and the J gene end by 1 base; junction bases not matched to a gene: 5. The length of the CDR3 is 15 residues. The CDR3, as DNA: TGTGCCAGCAGCCATGACAGGGAGTCCTACAATGAGCAGTTCTTC. It yields the protein CASSHDRESYNEQFF.

This clone was recorded a few times. The chain couples TRBV7-2 to TRBJ1-2, with 7 bases aligning to TRBD1. The CDR3 runs to 12 residues. Trimming cost V 4 bases and J 7 bases; bases outside gene matches: 3. CDR1 is SGHTA, CDR2 FQGNSA, per germline. The CDR3 here is CASSSTGSGYTF. The CDR3 bases are TGTGCCAGCAGCTCGACAGGGTCTGGCTACACCTTC.